This paragraph covers one T cell receptor (beta chain) sequence. No antigen is known for it. The data originate from a study of T cell responses to AZD1222 COVID-19 vaccine. Study findings and constraints: Of the AZD1222 recipients, only five to seven were seropositive at baseline. Unmutated variant regions are reportedly targeted by nearly half of spike-specific TCRs. Clonal diversity was possibly underestimated; the donors were predominantly white British and more often female.

The CDR3 has 14 amino acids. Trimming pared 4 bases from V and 0 bases from J, leaving 8 bases between. In germline, CDR1 is SGHTA, CDR2 FQGTGA. TCRdb's table, derived via immunoSEQ multiplex PCR, lists solely in-frame clones and lacks some. The sample yields around 120,000 clones, about 92% seen once. The rearrangement uses TRBV7-3 and TRBJ2-3; no clear D gene. Sequences were derived from peripheral blood, sampled on day 0 of AZD1222 vaccination. The TCR comes from an adult in good health. CDR3 amino acids: CASSSLGSTDTQYF. DNA of the CDR3: TGTGCCAGCAGCTCGCTCGGTAGCACAGATACGCAGTATTTT.